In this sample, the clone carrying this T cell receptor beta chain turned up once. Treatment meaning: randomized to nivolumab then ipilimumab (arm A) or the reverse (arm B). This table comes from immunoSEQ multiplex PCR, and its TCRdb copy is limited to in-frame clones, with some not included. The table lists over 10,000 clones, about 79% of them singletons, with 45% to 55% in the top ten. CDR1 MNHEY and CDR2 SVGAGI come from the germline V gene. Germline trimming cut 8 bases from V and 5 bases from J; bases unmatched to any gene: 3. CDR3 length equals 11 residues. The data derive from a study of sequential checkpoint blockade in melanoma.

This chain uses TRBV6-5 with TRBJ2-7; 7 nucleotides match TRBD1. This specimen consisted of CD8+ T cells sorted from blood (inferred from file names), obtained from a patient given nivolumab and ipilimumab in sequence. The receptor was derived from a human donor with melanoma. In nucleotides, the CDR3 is TGTGCCAGCGGCAGGGGGAACGAGCAGTACTTC. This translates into CASGRGNEQYF.